This TCR beta chain comes out of a study of shared clonotypes between healthy human individuals (dated by TCRdb to the early 2020s). Broadly, across the study: Two women and a few men aged 18 to 49 years were included in the cohort. Per donor, three plates each were used for CD4 naive and CD4 memory, two for CD8 naive, and one for CD8 memory. Different laboratories and diverse techniques were used to prepare libraries and sequence TCR repertoires, to increase sequencing depth and limit assay-specific biases. Leukapheresis yielded between about 0.9 and 9 billion PBMCs per donor. To estimate repertoire size and how much clonotypes are shared between individuals, the study performed deep sequencing of blood TCR repertoires from roughly five healthy adults.

Using the deep immunoSEQ assay, TCR CDR3 regions were amplified from genomic DNA by multiplex PCR. Extracted genomic DNA from each cell subset was spread evenly across all wells of several immunoSEQ 96-well plates, with each plate serving as a replicate. For sorted subsets, each replicate PCR was loaded with 200 ng genomic DNA, equivalent to approximately 27,000 T cell genomes. The purified libraries were quantified using a Qubit 3.0 fluorometer, sized with a Bioanalyzer 2100, and then quantified again using the KAPA Library Quantification kit. Every immunoSEQ 96-well plate was sequenced on a separate single-read 150-cycle Illumina NextSeq 550 flow cell. In the authors' own workflow: Because only junctional sequences without quality scores were contained in the immunoSEQ output, filtering matching that applied to full-length reads could not be performed. To assign V/J genes and CDR3, sequences were annotated using PyIR, a Python wrapper for IgBLAST v1.9, with IMGT germline references. Reads were removed for weak V/J assignments (E-value above 1e-6), missing CDR3, stop codons, out-of-frame junctions, or ambiguous translated residues. V3J clonotypes were defined as sequences sharing the same inferred V gene, J gene, and CDR3 amino acid sequence. Percentage overlap between repertoires was calculated by dividing the number of shared unique clonotypes by the size of the smaller repertoire. Repertoire richness was assessed with RTK rarefaction, the Chao1 estimator, and Recon v2.1 estimates of unobserved clonotypes. For all TCRbeta clonotypes obtained by the gDNA method from several donors, generation probabilities were computed with OLGA. The table comes from immuneACCESS by way of TCRdb, which keeps in-frame sequences with V and J called. Part of the clones is missing from these tables; in studies checked, under half for an unresolved V gene and the rest for unknown reasons. Clone size and V and J calls were adopted from that table, with D and trimming inferred from the DNA. Across this sample there are about 2.1 million clones, with approximately 92% seen only once. The ten largest clones add up to roughly 1.7% of the sample.

Between the V and J ends, shortened by 4 bases and 4 bases respectively, the junction contains 7 bases. The CDR3 starts with the cysteine, ends with the phenylalanine, and has 12 residues. The retained sequence is limited to the CDR3, 36 bases, with the frame set at the first base. Looking up the germline V gene yields CDR1 MDHEN and CDR2 SYDVKM. A word on this clone: Its antigen remains unidentified. The record has no base qualities; no much larger clone is one base away.

Results and caveats for the whole study, not just this receptor: Higher generation probabilities were observed for clonotypes shared by all four sorted-subset donors than for non-shared clonotypes. Based on pairwise subsampling, the degree of clonotype sharing among donors was expected to be affected by sequencing depth. Estimated clonotype richness was generally larger for naive than for memory subsets. Sampling was restricted to blood, and TCR repertoires in tissues likely differ from the TCR repertoires found in blood. Even with the large sequencing depth, rarefaction of the sorted-subset datasets indicated that sequencing was incomplete. Because the study included only a small number of donors, the genetic and exposure-history diversity represented was limited. Sharing across a handful of donors was observed for about 5% of naive CD4, around 3.5% of naive CD8, 2% to 2.5% of memory CD4, and roughly 0.4% of memory CD8 clonotypes.

For the CD8 naive samples, CD45RO-negative cells were positively selected for CCR7, yielding a CD45RA+CCR7+ population from which TemRA cells were excluded. The donors were healthy, HIV-negative adults with no recently reported acute infections or vaccinations. Every donor was a Caucasian adult residing in Nashville, Tennessee, USA. Blood was collected by leukapheresis, and PBMCs were isolated by Ficoll-Histopaque density gradient centrifugation and then cryopreserved in liquid nitrogen vapor phase. Analytical flow cytometry was used to check the purity and quantity of every magnetically sorted T cell population. Genomic DNA was isolated from every sorted fraction and measured by UV absorbance on a Nanodrop 2000c.

The chain couples TRBV28 to TRBJ1-2; the D gene assignment is ambiguous. The sequenced sample consisted of naive CD8+ T cells from PBMCs. Sample cell subset or site, as interpreted from the label and publication: CD45RA+CCR7+. This clonotype originated in a man between 18 and 29 years old in good health. Some clones in this sample may be carry-over from other donors' samples. Read as DNA, the sequence is TGTGCCAGCAGTTCCTCTTCCTATGGCTACACCTTC. Translated, this is CASSSSSYGYTF.